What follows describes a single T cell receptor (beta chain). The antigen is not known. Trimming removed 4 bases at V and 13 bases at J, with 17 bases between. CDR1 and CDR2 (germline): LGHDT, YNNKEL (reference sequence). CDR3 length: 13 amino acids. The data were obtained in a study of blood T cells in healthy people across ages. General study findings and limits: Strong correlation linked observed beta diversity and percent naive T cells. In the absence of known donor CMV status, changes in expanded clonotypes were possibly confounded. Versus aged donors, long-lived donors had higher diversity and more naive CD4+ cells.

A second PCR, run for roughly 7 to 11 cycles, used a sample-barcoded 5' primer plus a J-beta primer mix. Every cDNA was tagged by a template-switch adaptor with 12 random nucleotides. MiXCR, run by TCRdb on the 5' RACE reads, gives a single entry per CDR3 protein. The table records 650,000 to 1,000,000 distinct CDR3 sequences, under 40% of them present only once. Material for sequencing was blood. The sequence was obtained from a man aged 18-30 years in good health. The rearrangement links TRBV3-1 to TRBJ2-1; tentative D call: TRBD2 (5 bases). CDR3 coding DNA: TGTGCCAGCAGCCTAGCGTTAGTAGAGACCCAGTTCTTC. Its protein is CASSLALVETQFF.